The rows below give T cell receptor beta chains drawn from one sample of a study of blood T cell repertoires in COVID-19. The repertoire was sequenced with immunoSEQ multiplex PCR; TCRdb's copy has only in-frame clones and lacks some. This sample carries about 400,000 clones, roughly 90% of them seen once, and the ten largest clones take around 1.2%. The sample was peripheral blood. The receptors here all came from a man aged 40-49 years with acute or convalescent COVID-19. The CDR3 runs from the conserved cysteine through the conserved F or W. D genes are given only for firm matches. Expanded clones are given a class, and other clones once, few, many or no size at all.

clone size: once; D gene: NA; J gene: TRBJ2-5; V gene: TRBV6-1; CDR3 DNA: TGTGCCAGCAGTGAAACGGGACTCCCTATAAACTTC; CDR3 protein: CASSETGLPINF
clone size: NA; D gene: NA; J gene: TRBJ1-5; V gene: TRBV19; CDR3 DNA: TGTGCCAGTACCACACCGAGGGGGAGCAATCAGCCCCAGCATTTT; CDR3 protein: CASTTPRGSNQPQHF
clone size: once; D gene: TRBD2; J gene: TRBJ2-3; V gene: TRBV28; CDR3 DNA: TGTGCCAGCAGTTTTTTGACTAGCGGGAGCACAGATACGCAGTATTTT; CDR3 protein: CASSFLTSGSTDTQYF
clone size: NA; D gene: NA; J gene: TRBJ1-3; V gene: TRBV7-9; CDR3 DNA: TGTGCCAGCAGCTTAGGGATGGGGCGCAGTTCTGGAAACACCATATATTTT; CDR3 protein: CASSLGMGRSSGNTIYF
clone size: few; D gene: TRBD1; J gene: TRBJ1-1; V gene: TRBV5-5; CDR3 DNA: TGTGCCAGCAGTGCACAGGGGGGTTTTAAGAACACTGAAGCTTTCTTT; CDR3 protein: CASSAQGGFKNTEAFF
clone size: NA; D gene: NA; J gene: TRBJ2-5; V gene: TRBV6-6; CDR3 DNA: TGTGCCAGCAGTCCTCCTCCAGGGCTGGAGACCCAGTACTTC; CDR3 protein: CASSPPPGLETQYF
clone size: NA; D gene: NA; J gene: TRBJ1-2; V gene: TRBV19; CDR3 DNA: TGTGCCAGTAGTATCGAGTGGTCAGGGCATGGCTACACCTTC; CDR3 protein: CASSIEWSGHGYTF
clone size: few; D gene: TRBD2; J gene: TRBJ2-1; V gene: TRBV9; CDR3 DNA: TGTGCCAGCAGCGTATCGGGACTAGAGGTCGATGAGCAGTTCTTC; CDR3 protein: CASSVSGLEVDEQFF
clone size: NA; D gene: TRBD1; J gene: TRBJ1-2; V gene: TRBV7-3; CDR3 DNA: TGTGCCAGCAGCCCACAGGGGGCAGGGGGCTACACCTTC; CDR3 protein: CASSPQGAGGYTF
clone size: NA; D gene: TRBD1; J gene: TRBJ2-3; V gene: TRBV6-6; CDR3 DNA: TGTGCCAGCAGTTACTCGTCGGGGACAGGGAGGGATACGCAGTATTTT; CDR3 protein: CASSYSSGTGRDTQYF
clone size: few; D gene: NA; J gene: TRBJ2-7; V gene: TRBV7-2; CDR3 DNA: TGTGCCAGCAGCCCCGCACTCCTCTACGAGCAGTACTTC; CDR3 protein: CASSPALLYEQYF
clone size: NA; D gene: TRBD2; J gene: TRBJ2-7; V gene: TRBV3-1/TRBV3-2; CDR3 DNA: TGTGCCAGCAGCCAGACTAGCGGACCCTACGAGCAGTACTTC; CDR3 protein: CASSQTSGPYEQYF
clone size: NA; D gene: TRBD1; J gene: TRBJ1-5; V gene: TRBV12-3/TRBV12-4; CDR3 DNA: TGTGCCAGCAGGGGACAGGGGAATCAGCCCCAGCATTTT; CDR3 protein: CASRGQGNQPQHF
clone size: NA; D gene: NA; J gene: TRBJ2-3; V gene: TRBV27; CDR3 DNA: TGTGCCAGCAGTTCTTCCCCCGGGGTTCCAGATACGCAGTATTTT; CDR3 protein: CASSSSPGVPDTQYF
clone size: NA; D gene: TRBD2; J gene: TRBJ2-1; V gene: TRBV29-1; CDR3 DNA: TGCAGCGTTGAGCGGGGGGGACTAGCGAACAATGAGCAGTTCTTC; CDR3 protein: CSVERGGLANNEQFF
clone size: NA; D gene: NA; J gene: TRBJ1-6; V gene: TRBV12-5; CDR3 DNA: TGTGCTAGTGGTTTGGGACACAGCAATTCACCCCTCCACTTT; CDR3 protein: CASGLGHSNSPLHF
clone size: NA; D gene: NA; J gene: TRBJ1-4; V gene: TRBV18; CDR3 DNA: TGTGCCAGCTCACCAGGAGGGGATGAAAAGCTGTTTTTT; CDR3 protein: CASSPGGDEKLFF
clone size: NA; D gene: NA; J gene: TRBJ2-3; V gene: TRBV27; CDR3 DNA: TGTGCCAGCAGTTTCCTCTGGGATTCGGGGTTAGATACGCAGTATTTT; CDR3 protein: CASSFLWDSGLDTQYF